Listed below are T cell receptor beta chains from one sample, sequenced in a study of T-cell memory formation after mild COVID-19. Using its own MiXCR run on the 5' RACE reads, TCRdb lists one record per CDR3 protein. The repertoire consists of over 300,000 distinct CDR3 sequences, with roughly 20% occurring once and the leading ten covering 21%. Sequencing was performed on PBMCs or a T cell subset sorted from them (not recorded which). These receptors were taken from a man in his late teens or twenties who had mild COVID-19 (a few samples of this study predate the infection). Cell type and time point are not known. Each CDR3 is given with its conserved first and last residue. D genes are given only for firm matches. Where a row states a size, it is once, few, many or the class of an expanded clone; other rows omit it.

d_gene	len	j_gene	abundance	v_gene	CDR3aa
.	14	TRBJ2-7	few	TRBV3-1	CASSRSSQGYEQYF
.	14	TRBJ1-6	.	TRBV20-1	CSASGTLSNSPLHF
TRBD2	13	TRBJ2-2	few	TRBV6-6	CASGTSDTGELFF
.	12	TRBJ1-5	few	TRBV15	CATSGVGQPQHF
.	13	TRBJ2-2	few	TRBV10-3	CAISESYGGELFF
.	11	TRBJ2-5	once	TRBV20-1	CSAPAGRTQYF
.	17	TRBJ2-3	few	TRBV11-2	CASRPRRGEDGADTQYF
.	15	TRBJ2-3	.	TRBV20-1	CSAREASWPTDTQYF
TRBD2	15	TRBJ2-1	few	TRBV12-3/TRBV12-4	CASSFGSGGGDEQFF
TRBD1	19	TRBJ2-3	few	TRBV28	CASSLYTRGQGARRDTQYF
.	14	TRBJ2-5	few	TRBV20-1	CSARAGLTQETQYF
.	14	TRBJ1-2	.	TRBV5-6	CASKHGGQSYGYTF
.	10	TRBJ1-1	many	TRBV12-3/TRBV12-4	CASRITEAFF
TRBD2	18	TRBJ2-1	many	TRBV4-3	CASSQLAGTVGSYNEQFF
TRBD1	14	TRBJ1-1	.	TRBV20-1	CSAARGVGVLEAYF
.	17	TRBJ2-2	.	TRBV6-2/TRBV6-3	CASSYRGLGPIPGELFF
.	15	TRBJ1-1	.	TRBV7-3	CASSLWGQGGSEAFF
.	13	TRBJ1-5	few	TRBV2	CASSPQGRQPQHF
.	13	TRBJ1-1	.	TRBV20-1	CSARRGWDTEAFF
.	16	TRBJ2-1	few	TRBV12-3/TRBV12-4	CASSLRRGGTYNEQFF
TRBD2	15	TRBJ2-3	.	TRBV7-3	CASSSLGGVADTQYF
.	14	TRBJ1-5	many	TRBV5-1	CASSPGGAVQPQHF
.	14	TRBJ2-5	few	TRBV5-1	CATQGIPDQETQYF
TRBD2	15	TRBJ2-5	few	TRBV7-8	CASSFPGGPQETQYF
.	15	TRBJ2-2	.	TRBV5-6	CASSWRPGNTGELFF
.	12	TRBJ2-5	few	TRBV2	CARGDHQETQYF
.	15	TRBJ1-1	.	TRBV5-1	CASSVGPSGNTEAFF
.	13	TRBJ1-5	few	TRBV12-3/TRBV12-4	CASSMGPNQPQHF
TRBD1	14	TRBJ1-2	few	TRBV7-2	CASSGTTGNYGYTF